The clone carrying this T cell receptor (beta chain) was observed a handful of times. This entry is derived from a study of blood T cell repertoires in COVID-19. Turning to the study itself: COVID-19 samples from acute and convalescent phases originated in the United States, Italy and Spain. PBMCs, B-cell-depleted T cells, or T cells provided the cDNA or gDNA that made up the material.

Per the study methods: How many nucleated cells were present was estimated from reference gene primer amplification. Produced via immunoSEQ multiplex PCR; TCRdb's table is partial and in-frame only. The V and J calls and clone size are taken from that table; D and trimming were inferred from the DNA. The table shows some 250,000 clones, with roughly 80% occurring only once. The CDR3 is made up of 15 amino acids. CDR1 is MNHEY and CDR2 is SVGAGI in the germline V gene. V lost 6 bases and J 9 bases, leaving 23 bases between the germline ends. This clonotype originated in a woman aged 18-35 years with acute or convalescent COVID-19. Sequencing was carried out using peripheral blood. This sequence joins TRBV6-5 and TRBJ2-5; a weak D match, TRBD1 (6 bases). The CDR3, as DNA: TGTGCCAGCAGGAAAGAGGACAGTTGGGGGTTGTCCCAGTACTTC. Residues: CASRKEDSWGLSQYF.